One and the same sample provided the 17 T cell receptor beta chains below, sequenced in a study of cytomegalovirus exposure and HLA in healthy donors. PCR primers comprised 60 Vbeta and 13 Jbeta primers. Using immunoSEQ multiplex PCR, the repertoire was profiled, and TCRdb retains in-frame clones only, with some absent. The table shows some 120,000 clones, with approximately 85% occurring only once. Material: PBMCs. Source of these receptors: a male donor in good health and CMV-seropositive.

The V call is TRBV6-1, the J call TRBJ1-1; D is unresolved. Trimming removed 5 bases at V and 0 bases at J, with 10 bases between. The CDR3 extends over 14 amino acids. The germline CDR1 and CDR2 sequences are MNHNS and SASEGT. CDR3 protein: CASSLDGMNTEAFF. The CDR3 DNA is TGTGCCAGCAGTCTTGACGGGATGAACACTGAAGCTTTCTTT.

J is TRBJ1-2 and V is TRBV6-4, with 12 bases that match TRBD1. Germline V gene lookup returns CDR1 MRHNA and CDR2 SNTAGT. Unmatched junction bases numbered 6, after V lost 2 bases and J lost 8 bases. The CDR3 length is 15 residues. Here the CDR3 DNA reads TGTGCCAGCAGTGACACCGGGACAGGGGGCAGAGGCTACACCTTC. As protein: CASSDTGTGGRGYTF.

The chain carries TRBV27 and TRBJ1-6; TRBD1 is a possible D gene (5 bases). Germline lookup yields CDR1 MNHEY and CDR2 SMNVEV (reference sequence). The CDR3 spans 14 residues. The germline V and J ends were trimmed by 7 bases and 7 bases, with 14 bases remaining between them. CDR3: CASNPGLLNSPLHF. In DNA, the CDR3 is TGTGCCAGCAACCCGGGACTGCTAAATTCACCCCTCCACTTT.

This clone was recorded a few times. The chain uses TRBV19 and TRBJ2-7, with D perhaps matching TRBD2 (6 bases). Trimming left V 5 bases short and J 6 bases short, with 23 bases between. Germline-derived CDR1 and CDR2 are LNHDA and SQIVND (reference sequence). The CDR3 totals 16 residues. CDR3 in amino acids: CASSVTSRMPWIEQYF. The CDR3 coding sequence is TGTGCCAGTAGTGTAACTAGCAGGATGCCTTGGATCGAGCAGTACTTC. Based on the CDR3 plus reference TRBV19 and TRBJ2-7, the full variable domain is DGGITQSPKYLFRKEGQNVTLSCEQNLNHDAMYWYRQDPGQGLRLIYYSQIVNDFQKGDIAEGYSVSREKKESFPLTVTSAQKNPTAFYLCASSVTSRMPWIEQYFGPGTRLTVT.

The V gene is TRBV11-3, the J gene TRBJ2-2; D remains unclear. Germline-derived CDR1 and CDR2 are SGHNT and YENEEA. The CDR3 runs to 15 residues. The ends were cut back, 5 bases at V and 2 bases at J, with 12 bases in the middle. This chain's CDR3 is CASSPRGPNTGELFF. CDR3 coding DNA: TGTGCCAGCAGCCCCCGTGGCCCCAACACCGGGGAGCTGTTTTTT. Full variable domain (remainder filled in from reference TRBV11-3 and TRBJ2-2): EAGVVQSPRYKIIEKKQPVAFWCNPISGHNTLYWYLQNLGQGPELLIRYENEEAVDDSQLPKDRFSAERLKGVDSTLKIQPAELGDSAVYLCASSPRGPNTGELFFGEGSRLTVL.

This clone appeared once. The chain carries TRBV27 and TRBJ2-3, with D possibly being TRBD1 (6 bases). Per germline, CDR1 MNHEY and CDR2 SMNVEV (reference sequence). The CDR3 has 15 amino acids. Trimming took 5 bases from V and 0 from J, leaving 12 bases between them. DNA of the CDR3: TGTGCCAGCAGTCCCTGGACAGTCAGCACAGATACGCAGTATTTT. Its translation: CASSPWTVSTDTQYF.

V and J are TRBV7-3 and TRBJ1-1; 8 bases align to TRBD1. V trimming: 4 bases; J trimming: 3 bases; junction bases outside the gene matches: 4. Germline assignment: CDR1 SGHTA and CDR2 FQGTGA. The CDR3 has 14 residues. The CDR3 protein is CASSSQGEDTEAFF. Here the CDR3 DNA reads TGTGCCAGCAGCTCACAGGGGGAGGACACTGAAGCTTTCTTT.

The genes are TRBV11-2 and TRBJ2-3; D call uncertain. V lost 4 bases and J 3 bases, leaving 2 bases between the germline ends. This CDR3 is built from 11 residues. CDR1 SGHAT and CDR2 FQNNGV come from the germline V gene. The CDR3 coding sequence is TGTGCCAGCAGCTCGACAGATACGCAGTATTTT. Encoded protein: CASSSTDTQYF.

The chain combines TRBV7-2 with TRBJ2-5, with 9 positions matching TRBD2. V shed 0 bases and J 4 bases; nucleotides not matched to a gene: 3. The CDR3 runs to 15 residues. From germline, CDR1 is SGHTA and CDR2 FQGNSA. In nucleotides, the CDR3 is TGTGCCAGCAGCTTAGCTGCGGGAGGGGTAGAGACCCAGTACTTC. As protein: CASSLAAGGVETQYF.

This chain links TRBV27 with TRBJ2-1, with D tentatively TRBD2 (6 bases). V was clipped by 5 bases and J by 7 bases, with 18 bases between them. The CDR3 is 15 residues long. Germline CDR1 is MNHEY and CDR2 is SMNVEV (reference sequence). The CDR3 nucleotides are TGTGCCAGCAGTACGCGGAGGGGAGAGGGAAATGAGCAGTTCTTC. As protein: CASSTRRGEGNEQFF.

J is TRBJ1-2 and V is TRBV4-3; the D is unclear. The CDR3 consists of 15 residues. Looked up from germline, CDR1 is LGHNA and CDR2 is YSLEER. V was trimmed by 0 bases and J by 6 bases, leaving 14 bases between them. The CDR3 loop is CASSQEPLSLDGYTF. DNA for the CDR3: TGCGCCAGCAGCCAAGAACCCCTTTCACTGGATGGCTACACCTTC.

The chain recombines TRBV7-2 with TRBJ1-5; D remains unclear. Per germline, CDR1 SGHTA and CDR2 FQGNSA. The V end lost 3 bases, the J end lost 1 base, and 10 bases lay between the germline ends. The CDR3 is made up of 15 amino acids. The CDR3 bases are TGTGCCAGCAGCTTTGCAGGTGGGAGCAATCAGCCCCAGCATTTT. Protein sequence: CASSFAGGSNQPQHF.

About this clone itself: This sample also contains other DNA sequences that code for the same CDR3. The chain combines TRBV7-9 with TRBJ2-7; a possible D gene is TRBD2 (5 bases). CDR1 and CDR2 from the germline V gene are SEHNR and FQNEAQ (reference sequence). This CDR3 is 12 amino acids long. With 3 bases removed from V and 2 bases from J, the gap between germline ends came to 5 bases. CDR3: CASSLRAYEQYF. In DNA, the CDR3 is TGTGCCAGCAGCTTGCGGGCCTACGAGCAGTACTTC.

This clone was seen only once. This sequence joins TRBV28 and TRBJ2-5; D is possibly TRBD1 (6 bases). The germline V gene encodes CDR1 MDHEN and CDR2 SYDVKM. The CDR3 is 14 residues long. Trimming pared 6 bases from V and 5 bases from J, leaving 16 bases between. CDR3 bases: TGTGCCAGCAGCTTACCGGGGACAATGGAGACCCAGTACTTC. It codes for CASSLPGTMETQYF.

The chain joins TRBV27 to TRBJ1-5, with 7 nucleotides matching TRBD1. Trimming cost V 10 bases and J 0 bases; bases outside gene matches: 6. CDR1 is MNHEY and CDR2 is SMNVEV in the germline V gene (reference sequence). This CDR3 region has 14 residues. The chain's CDR3 is CATGQTYSNQPQHF. The CDR3 DNA reads TGTGCCACGGGACAGACTTATAGCAATCAGCCCCAGCATTTT.

The chain links TRBV30 to TRBJ2-3; tentatively, D is TRBD2 (6 bases). This CDR3 has 11 residues. Trimming removed 5 bases from V and 8 bases from J, with 11 bases in between. Germline assignment: CDR1 GTSNPN and CDR2 SVGIG (reference sequence). CDR3 protein: CAWDAGLTQYF. The CDR3 DNA follows: TGTGCCTGGGATGCGGGACTTACGCAGTATTTT.

The chain combines TRBV7-9 with TRBJ2-2; 9 nucleotides agree with TRBD2. V was pared by 4 bases and J by 4 bases, with 13 bases of the junction left unmatched. The V gene's germline CDR1 is SEHNR and CDR2 FQNEAQ (reference sequence). This CDR3 comprises 18 residues. The CDR3 loop is CASSSGGVAGEGTGELFF. The CDR3 DNA is TGTGCCAGCAGCTCGGGGGGAGTAGCGGGAGAGGGCACCGGGGAGCTGTTTTTT.